Shown below are 32 T cell receptor beta chains from a single sample sequenced in a study of T cell responses to AZD1222 COVID-19 vaccine. Method: immunoSEQ multiplex PCR; TCRdb's copy keeps in-frame clones and lacks some. This table has around 140,000 clones, about 82% appearing once. The sequenced sample was peripheral blood, obtained 28 days after the second dose of the MenACWY control vaccine. The receptors here all came from an adult who received the MenACWY meningococcal vaccine as a control.

The chain recombines TRBV12-3 or TRBV12-4 with TRBJ1-2; no definite D call. The CDR3 runs 11 residues. The V gene lost 6 bases and the J gene lost 7 bases, with 9 bases spanning the gap. CDR3: CASSDRRGYTF. The CDR3 region has the DNA TGTGCCAGCAGCGACCGACGTGGCTACACCTTC.

The rearrangement links TRBV6-1 to TRBJ1-6, with D unresolved. The CDR3 extends over 15 amino acids. The ends were cut back, 0 bases at V and 3 bases at J, with 6 bases in the middle. Germline V gives CDR1 MNHNS, CDR2 SASEGT. CDR3 region: CASSEAGIYNSPLHF. DNA of the CDR3: TGTGCCAGCAGTGAAGCAGGAATCTATAATTCACCCCTCCACTTT.

The chain carries TRBV7-2 and TRBJ2-5; 8 bases map to TRBD2. Looked up from germline, CDR1 is SGHTA and CDR2 is FQGNSA. The CDR3 spans 15 residues. Germline trimming cut 5 bases from V and 5 bases from J; bases unmatched to any gene: 10. CDR3 in amino acids: CASSPISGIGETQYF. DNA of the CDR3: TGTGCCAGCAGCCCGATTAGCGGGATTGGGGAGACCCAGTACTTC. Full variable domain (rest looked up from reference TRBV7-2 and TRBJ2-5): GAGVSQSPSNKVTEKGKDVELRCDPISGHTALYWYRQSLGQGLEFLIYFQGNSAPDKSGLPSDRFSAERTGGSVSTLTIQRTQQEDSAVYLCASSPISGIGETQYFGPGTRLLVL.

The chain recombines TRBV29-1 with TRBJ1-1; TRBD1 aligns across 8 bases. Germline V CDR1 and CDR2: SQVTM, ANQGSEA. CDR3 size: 14 residues. With V trimmed by 6 bases and J by 3 bases, 9 bases remained unmatched. The CDR3 DNA reads as TGCAGCGTCCGGGGGCGGACAGGGTACACTGAAGCTTTCTTT. It yields the protein CSVRGRTGYTEAFF.

V is TRBV5-4 and J is TRBJ1-1; D gene uncertain. Germline-derived CDR1 and CDR2 are SGHNT and YYREEE (reference sequence). V was pared by 0 bases and J by 4 bases, with 7 bases between. The CDR3 has 13 amino acids. In DNA, the CDR3 is TGTGCCAGCAGCTTGGTTCCCGGCACTGAAGCTTTCTTT. Amino acids: CASSLVPGTEAFF.

The genes are TRBV6-6 and TRBJ1-1; 7 positions agree with TRBD1. V shed 9 bases, J shed 10 bases, and the junction held 17 bases outside the gene matches. Germline V gene lookup returns CDR1 MNHNY and CDR2 SVGAGI (reference sequence). This CDR3 comprises 14 residues. This chain's CDR3 is CASSRTGPAGGAFF. The CDR3 nucleotides are TGTGCCAGTAGCCGGACAGGTCCCGCCGGGGGAGCTTTCTTT.

This chain connects TRBV5-6 to TRBJ2-7; D is unclear. Per germline, CDR1 SGHDT and CDR2 YYEEEE. The ends were cut back, 3 bases at V and 0 bases at J, with 7 bases in the middle. The CDR3 runs 13 residues. The CDR3 here is CASSSLGSYEQYV. CDR3 nucleotide sequence: TGTGCCAGCAGCTCCCTAGGCTCCTACGAGCAGTACGTC.

The J gene is TRBJ1-1, the V gene TRBV12-3 or TRBV12-4; 7 nucleotides line up with TRBD1. Unmatched junction bases numbered 4, after V lost 2 bases and J lost 7 bases. The CDR3 has 13 residues. The CDR3 coding sequence is TGTGCCAGCAGTTTAAACGCAGGGGGTGAAGCTTTCTTT. It yields the protein CASSLNAGGEAFF.

This clone has just one count. The chain uses TRBV19 and TRBJ1-2, with D possibly being TRBD1 (5 bases). The CDR3 has 12 amino acids. V lost 6 bases and J 5 bases, leaving 10 bases between the germline ends. In germline, CDR1 is LNHDA, CDR2 SQIVND (reference sequence). The CDR3 region has the DNA TGTGCCAGTAGCCAGACAGCTTATGGCTACACCTTC. Amino acid sequence: CASSQTAYGYTF.

The chain combines TRBV7-6 with TRBJ1-3; D perhaps matches TRBD1 (6 bases). The length of the CDR3 is 15 residues. The V and J ends lost 4 bases and 1 base respectively, with 11 bases between them. Germline CDR1 is SGHVS and CDR2 is FNYEAQ. The CDR3 protein is CASSSGVGSGNTIYF. DNA of the CDR3: TGTGCCAGCAGCTCAGGGGTAGGGTCTGGAAACACCATATATTTT.

The V and J genes are TRBV5-6 and TRBJ1-2; D uncertain. V was trimmed by 3 bases and J by 8 bases, leaving 8 bases between them. Looked up from germline, CDR1 is SGHDT and CDR2 is YYEEEE. CDR3 length: 11 amino acids. The CDR3 DNA follows: TGTGCCAGCAGCTACAATGAGGGCTACACCTTC. Translation gives CASSYNEGYTF. Full variable domain (remainder filled in from reference TRBV5-6 and TRBJ1-2): DAGVTQSPTHLIKTRGQQVTLRCSPKSGHDTVSWYQQALGQGPQFIFQYYEEEERQRGNFPDRFSGHQFPNYSSELNVNALLLGDSALYLCASSYNEGYTFGSGTRLTVV.

The sample holds a few counts of this clone. The rearrangement uses TRBV2 and TRBJ2-5, with TRBD2 as a possible D gene (6 bases). Trimming cost V 8 bases and J 4 bases, with 11 bases left between them. The V gene's germline CDR1 is SNHLY and CDR2 FYNNEI. This CDR3 is 12 amino acids long. CDR3 DNA: TGTGCCAGCCGGACTACGGGAGAGACCCAGTACTTC. This sequence encodes CASRTTGETQYF.

The genes are TRBV6-6 and TRBJ2-2; the match to TRBD2 covers 13 bases. The CDR3 has 16 amino acids. Germline trimming cut 2 bases from V and 5 bases from J; bases unmatched to any gene: 2. In germline, CDR1 is MNHNY, CDR2 SVGAGI (reference sequence). The DNA for the CDR3 is TGTGCCAGCAGTTACGGACTAGCGGGAGCAACCGGGGAGCTGTTTTTT. Translating gives CASSYGLAGATGELFF.

This sequence joins TRBV28 and TRBJ1-5, with TRBD1 matching 7 bases. The CDR3 sequence is 17 residues long. V gave up 3 bases and J gave up 7 bases; unmatched junction bases: 15. Germline V gene lookup returns CDR1 MDHEN and CDR2 SYDVKM. CDR3 sequence (DNA): TGTGCCAGCAGTTTTGTGATCGGAACAGGGGAAGAACAGCCCCAGCATTTT. This encodes CASSFVIGTGEEQPQHF.

The chain combines TRBV4-3 with TRBJ1-5; TRBD1 matches 7 bases. The J segment lost 3 bases and the V segment lost 0 bases, leaving 11 bases of the junction unmatched. This CDR3 is built from 18 residues. Germline V gene sequence: CDR1 LGHNA, CDR2 YSLEER. The CDR3 DNA reads TGCGCCAGCAGCCAAGATGGGGTTGGGGGACAGCTCAATCAGCCCCAGCATTTT. Translation gives CASSQDGVGGQLNQPQHF.

This chain uses TRBV15 with TRBJ2-3; the D is unclear. In germline, CDR1 is LNHNV, CDR2 YYDKDF (reference sequence). V dropped 3 bases and J dropped 5 bases, with 9 bases sitting between them. The CDR3 loop spans 13 amino acids. The DNA of the CDR3 is TGTGCCACCAGCAGGTCGGCAGAAGATACGCAGTATTTT. This gives the protein CATSRSAEDTQYF.

The V call is TRBV29-1, the J call TRBJ2-7; the D gene is possibly TRBD1 (5 bases). V was shortened by 4 bases and J by 3 bases, with 16 bases between the two germline ends. CDR1 and CDR2 from the germline V gene are SQVTM and ANQGSEA. CDR3 size: 14 residues. Written as DNA, the CDR3 is TGCAGCGTTGCTCCAGGGTTGTCCGGCTACGAGCAGTACTTC. The encoded protein is CSVAPGLSGYEQYF.

The chain employs TRBV19 and TRBJ2-1, with D tentatively TRBD2 (5 bases). Germline V gives CDR1 LNHDA, CDR2 SQIVND (reference sequence). V lost 5 bases and J 4 bases, leaving 12 bases between the germline ends. The CDR3 loop spans 14 amino acids. The CDR3 sequence is CASSALSGYNEQFF. Here the CDR3 DNA reads TGTGCCAGTAGTGCCCTCTCGGGGTACAATGAGCAGTTCTTC.

The rearrangement joins TRBV5-8 to TRBJ1-5; 8 nucleotides align to TRBD1. The germline V gene has CDR1 SGHTS and CDR2 YDEGEE. V shed 4 bases, J shed 2 bases, and the junction held 2 bases outside the gene matches. The CDR3 has 14 residues. In DNA form, the CDR3 reads TGTGCCAGCAGCAAGGACAGGGGCAATCAGCCCCAGCATTTT. Amino acid sequence: CASSKDRGNQPQHF. Full variable domain (remainder filled in from reference TRBV5-8 and TRBJ1-5): EAGVTQSPTHLIKTRGQQATLRCSPISGHTSVYWYQQALGLGLQFLLWYDEGEERNRGNFPPRFSGRQFPNYSSELNVNALELEDSALYLCASSKDRGNQPQHFGDGTRLSIL.

This clone was counted only a few times. The rearrangement links TRBV4-3 to TRBJ2-5, with a possible D match to TRBD1 (6 bases). V lost 0 bases to trimming and J lost 0 bases, with 17 bases between them. The germline gives CDR1 LGHNA, CDR2 YSLEER. The CDR3 runs to 18 residues. DNA of the CDR3: TGCGCCAGCAGCCAAGAACACGAGGACAGCGCCTACCAAGAGACCCAGTACTTC. Translation: CASSQEHEDSAYQETQYF.

The CDR3 spells CASSQSGFYGYEQYF. The CDR3, as DNA: TGTGCCAGTAGTCAGTCTGGGTTTTACGGCTACGAGCAGTACTTC. V and J are TRBV19 and TRBJ2-7; no firm D call. The V end lost 5 bases, the J end lost 3 bases, and 17 bases lay between the germline ends. The CDR3 spans 15 residues. Per germline, CDR1 LNHDA and CDR2 SQIVND (reference sequence).

This sequence joins TRBV6-5 and TRBJ1-6, with D unclear. Trimming cost V 5 bases and J 9 bases, with 14 bases left between them. CDR1 is MNHEY and CDR2 is SVGAGI in the germline V gene. The CDR3 length is 14 residues. The DNA for the CDR3 is TGTGCCAGCAGTCCTGGAGAGAAGGGTTCACCCCTCCACTTT. Its translation: CASSPGEKGSPLHF.

The CDR3 loop reads CASSLVGQPQHF. The CDR3 DNA is TGTGCCAGCAGCTTAGTGGGGCAGCCCCAGCATTTT. The genes are TRBV7-2 and TRBJ1-5, with D uncertain. Trimming left V 1 base short and J 7 bases short, with 5 bases between. The CDR3 is made up of 12 amino acids. Germline lookup yields CDR1 SGHTA and CDR2 FQGNSA.

The chain links TRBV4-3 to TRBJ1-4; D possibly corresponds to TRBD1 (6 bases). The CDR3 has 15 residues. V was clipped by 4 bases and J by 6 bases, with 15 bases between them. Germline V gene sequence: CDR1 LGHNA, CDR2 YSLEER. The CDR3 here is CASSPRYRVYEKLFF. DNA of the CDR3: TGCGCCAGCAGCCCCCGATACAGGGTATATGAAAAACTGTTTTTT.

This sequence joins TRBV7-9 and TRBJ1-3; D may be TRBD1 (5 bases). V was trimmed by 1 base and J by 0 bases, leaving 16 bases between them. The CDR3 loop spans 18 amino acids. From germline, CDR1 is SEHNR and CDR2 FQNEAQ (reference sequence). The DNA of the CDR3 is TGTGCCAGCAGCTTAGAGGGGTTTGGGGGTCGCTCTGGAAACACCATATATTTT. This codes for CASSLEGFGGRSGNTIYF. Full variable domain (rest looked up from reference TRBV7-9 and TRBJ1-3): DTGVSQNPRHKITKRGQNVTFRCDPISEHNRLYWYRQTLGQGPEFLTYFQNEAQLEKSRLLSDRFSAERPKGSFSTLEIQRTEQGDSAMYLCASSLEGFGGRSGNTIYFGEGSWLTVV.

This clone was seen just once. The CDR3, as DNA: TGTGCCAGCAGCTACGGGGACTCAGTTGAGACCCAGTACTTC. Translated, it gives CASSYGDSVETQYF. V gene TRBV5-4 combines with J gene TRBJ2-5, with D possibly being TRBD2 (6 bases). Germline V lookup: CDR1 SGHNT, CDR2 YYREEE (reference sequence). The CDR3 runs to 14 residues. The V and J ends lost 3 bases and 5 bases respectively, with 14 bases between them.

The chain employs TRBV6-5 and TRBJ2-7, with TRBD2 as a possible D gene (5 bases). With 2 bases removed from V and 4 bases from J, the gap between germline ends came to 15 bases. This CDR3 is built from 15 residues. Germline CDR1 reads MNHEY; CDR2 reads SVGAGI. CDR3 DNA: TGTGCCAGCAGTTACCCGGAAAGGGAGTCGTACGAGCAGTACGTC. Translating gives CASSYPERESYEQYV.

V usage is TRBV5-1 and J usage is TRBJ1-2; unclear D gene. V lost 4 bases and J 4 bases, leaving 14 bases between the germline ends. This CDR3 is 14 amino acids long. The germline V gene encodes CDR1 SGHRS and CDR2 YFSETQ. This CDR3 is CASSLDGSVYGYTF. CDR3 DNA: TGCGCCAGCAGCCTGGACGGGAGTGTCTATGGCTACACCTTC.

V and J are TRBV10-3 and TRBJ2-1; TRBD2 agrees at 8 bases. Germline V gives CDR1 ENHRY, CDR2 SYGVKD. J was trimmed by 0 bases and V by 5 bases; bases with no gene match: 6. The CDR3 is 16 residues long. The CDR3 protein is CAISKTSVHSYNEQFF. The CDR3 region has the DNA TGTGCCATCAGTAAGACTAGCGTGCACTCCTACAATGAGCAGTTCTTC.

The V and J genes are TRBV5-1 and TRBJ1-1; 8 bases agree with TRBD1. CDR1 and CDR2 from the germline V gene are SGHRS and YFSETQ. V dropped 1 base and J dropped 4; count of bases not matched to a gene: 6. This CDR3 has 15 residues. CDR3 bases: TGCGCCAGCAGCTTGAGTCAGGGGGCGGTCACTGAAGCTTTCTTT. Amino acid sequence: CASSLSQGAVTEAFF.

The rearrangement uses TRBV25-1 and TRBJ1-4, with 9 positions matching TRBD1. The J segment lost 8 bases and the V segment lost 3 bases, leaving 10 bases of the junction unmatched. Per germline, CDR1 MGHDK and CDR2 SYGVNS. This CDR3 comprises 16 residues. CDR3 sequence reads: CASSDWTETGGEKLFF. In nucleotides, the CDR3 is TGTGCCAGCAGTGACTGGACGGAGACAGGGGGGGAAAAACTGTTTTTT.

This clone was counted a single time. The chain links TRBV29-1 to TRBJ1-5, with TRBD1 matching 9 bases. This CDR3 is built from 13 residues. Germline CDR1 and CDR2: SQVTM and ANQGSEA. V lost 6 bases, J lost 1 base, and 1 base stayed unmatched. The CDR3 sequence: CSVTGGSNQPQHF. Here the CDR3 DNA reads TGCAGCGTGACAGGGGGGAGCAATCAGCCCCAGCATTTT.